These 3 T cell receptor beta chains originate from one sample sequenced in a study of T cells after yellow fever vaccination. TCRdb processed the 5' RACE reads anew with MiXCR; each CDR3 protein has one entry. The sample carries around 180,000 distinct CDR3 sequences, about 6% recorded once. Material: CD4+ T cells sorted from PBMCs, obtained on the day of the first yellow fever vaccination. The source is a man between 18 and 35 years old who received the YFV17D yellow fever vaccine.

This clonotype was seen only a few times. The chain uses TRBV28 and TRBJ2-5; weak D call: TRBD1 (6 bases). V was clipped by 3 bases and J by 3 bases, with 17 bases between them. Germline V gene lookup returns CDR1 MDHEN and CDR2 SYDVKM. The CDR3 loop spans 16 amino acids. CDR3 nucleotides: TGTGCCAGCAGTTTTGACAGGAGGAACCCTAAAGAGACCCAGTACTTC. Amino acid sequence: CASSFDRRNPKETQYF.

This clonotype was seen many times. This rearrangement joins TRBV15 to TRBJ1-4, with TRBD1 as a possible D gene (5 bases). This CDR3 region has 16 residues. CDR1 is LNHNV, CDR2 YYDKDF, per germline (reference sequence). The V end was cut by 0 bases, the J end by 0 bases, with 8 bases between. CDR3 residues: CATSRDATATNEKLFF. The CDR3 DNA reads as TGTGCCACCAGCAGAGACGCGACAGCAACTAATGAAAAACTGTTTTTT.

In its sample, this clonotype was seen many times. The rearrangement joins TRBV20-1 to TRBJ2-7, with 8 positions matching TRBD1. The CDR3 has 13 amino acids. The germline V gene has CDR1 DFQATT and CDR2 SNEGSKA (reference sequence). V shed 6 bases and J 2 bases; nucleotides not matched to a gene: 6. CDR3 in DNA: TGCAGTGCCGTGGACAGGGCCACCTACGAGCAGTACGTC. Translating gives CSAVDRATYEQYV.